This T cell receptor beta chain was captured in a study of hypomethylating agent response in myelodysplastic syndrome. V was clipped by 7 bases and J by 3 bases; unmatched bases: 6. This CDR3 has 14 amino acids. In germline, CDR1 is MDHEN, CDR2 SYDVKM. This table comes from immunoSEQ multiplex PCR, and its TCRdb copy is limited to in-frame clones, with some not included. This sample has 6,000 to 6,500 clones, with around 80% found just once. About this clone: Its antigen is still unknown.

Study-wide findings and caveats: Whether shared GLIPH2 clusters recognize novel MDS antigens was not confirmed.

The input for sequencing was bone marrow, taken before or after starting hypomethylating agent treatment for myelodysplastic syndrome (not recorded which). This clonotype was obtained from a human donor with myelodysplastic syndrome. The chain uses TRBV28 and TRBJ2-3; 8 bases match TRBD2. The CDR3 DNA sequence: TGTGCCAGCATAGGGGCGGGAGGTACAGATACGCAGTATTTT. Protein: CASIGAGGTDTQYF.